This T cell receptor beta chain was captured by sequencing in a study of T cells in narcolepsy. Study conclusions and caveats: HCRT-specific and TRIB2-specific autoreactive clonotypes appeared among same-patient CSF and blood CD4+ clonotypes. Reportedly, autoreactive clonotypes were serially detected in patients' blood but not controls'. In some patient and control memory CD4+ samples, autoreactive clones were absent.

The germline CDR1 and CDR2 sequences are SGDLS and YYNGEE. V gave up 0 bases and J gave up 4 bases, with 13 bases separating them. There are 16 residues in the CDR3. Concerning this clone: The antigen remains undetermined.

Libraries were prepared by immunoSEQ multiplex PCR; TCRdb keeps only in-frame clonotypes and omits some of them. The sample includes some 30,000 clones, roughly 86% of them seen just once. J is TRBJ2-2 and V is TRBV9; D call uncertain. This clonotype was sampled from a human donor in good health. The sequencing sample was made of memory (CD45RA-) CD4+ T cells from blood. The CDR3: CASSVGTGASTGELFF. CDR3 sequence (DNA): TGTGCCAGCAGCGTAGGCACGGGCGCGAGCACCGGGGAGCTGTTTTTT.